The 15 T cell receptor beta chains given below trace back to one sample, sequenced in a study of vaccination and CD4 T cells after COVID-19. Cultured CD4+ T cell DNA was sequenced using the Oncomine TCR Beta short-read assay. TCRdb reprocessed the PCR reads via MiXCR and lists one record per CDR3 protein. Of roughly 16,000 distinct CDR3 sequences detected, 40% to 55% appear once; the ten largest clones hold roughly 10%. Treatment: approximately nine-day PBMC culture with coronavirus spike peptide pools or control peptides (ViraFEST assay). For these TCRs, the target antigens are not known. Sequencing was performed on CD4+ T cells from blood, cultured in vitro. The receptors stem from a human donor who had recovered from COVID-19.

The chain is built from TRBV7-9 and TRBJ2-6; 8 bases match TRBD1. V was clipped by 5 bases and J by 4 bases; unmatched bases: 7. This CDR3 has 16 amino acids. Germline V gives CDR1 SEHNR, CDR2 FQNEAQ (reference sequence). The CDR3 bases are TGTGCCAGCAGCCCTTCAGGGGGCCCGGGGGCCAACGTCCTGACTTTC. It translates to CASSPSGGPGANVLTF.

The chain carries TRBV12-3 or TRBV12-4 and TRBJ2-2, with D tentatively TRBD1 (5 bases). The length of the CDR3 is 15 residues. The V end lost 4 bases, the J end lost 9 bases, and 18 bases lay between the germline ends. The CDR3 nucleotides read TGTGCCAGCAGTTATGGGTTGGTTAGGGGCCGGGAGCTGTTTTTT. It yields the protein CASSYGLVRGRELFF.

The chain joins TRBV10-2 to TRBJ2-7; no reliable D call. Looked up from germline, CDR1 is WSHSY and CDR2 is SAAADI. The ends were cut back, 0 bases at V and 3 bases at J, with 0 bases in the middle. The CDR3 is 11 amino acids. This CDR3 is CASSESYEQYF. CDR3 bases: TGCGCCAGCAGTGAGTCCTACGAGCAGTACTTC.

V is TRBV10-3 and J is TRBJ1-1; a weak D match, TRBD1 (6 bases). The CDR3 is 12 residues long. Germline V CDR1 and CDR2: ENHRY, SYGVKD. Between the trimmed V and J ends, which lost 6 bases and 3 bases, there was a span of 8 bases. The CDR3, as DNA: TGTGCCATCAGCTCAGGGGACACTGAAGCTTTCTTT. Translated: CAISSGDTEAFF.

This clonotype was recorded a few times. This chain connects TRBV6-5 to TRBJ1-5, with D uncertain. The CDR3 extends over 14 amino acids. The germline CDR1 and CDR2 sequences are MNHEY and SVGAGI. V was cut by 6 bases and J by 4 bases, with 13 bases left in between. In nucleotides, the CDR3 is TGTGCCAGCAGGTACCCTGGGAGGAATCAGCCCCAGCATTTT. Amino acids: CASRYPGRNQPQHF.

The chain carries TRBV27 and TRBJ1-1; 9 nucleotides align to TRBD1. Germline assignment: CDR1 MNHEY and CDR2 SMNVEV (reference sequence). The trim removed 5 bases at V and 0 bases at J, leaving 4 bases unmatched. The CDR3 spans 15 residues. For the CDR3, the DNA is TGTGCCAGCAGTCCGGGACAGGGCCTGAACACTGAAGCTTTCTTT. It codes for CASSPGQGLNTEAFF.

This chain uses TRBV6-1 with TRBJ2-5, with D possibly matching TRBD1 (6 bases). Trimming removed 5 bases at V and 4 bases at J, with 8 bases between. The germline V gene encodes CDR1 MNHNS and CDR2 SASEGT. The CDR3 is 12 residues long. CDR3 in DNA: TGTGCCAGCAGTCGGGACACAGAGACCCAGTACTTC. Translated: CASSRDTETQYF.

This clonotype has a handful of counts. The chain combines TRBV7-2 with TRBJ1-3; a weak D match, TRBD1 (6 bases). Trimming pared 4 bases from V and 1 base from J, leaving 8 bases between. Germline lookup yields CDR1 SGHTA and CDR2 FQGNSA. This CDR3 spans 14 amino acids. CDR3 in amino acids: CASSSRGSGNTIYF. CDR3 nucleotides: TGTGCCAGCAGCTCCAGGGGATCTGGAAACACCATATATTTT.

This clonotype appeared a few times. CDR3 sequence: CASSLTNQPGETQYF. CDR3 sequence (DNA): TGTGCCAGCAGCTTAACGAACCAGCCGGGGGAGACCCAGTACTTC. The rearrangement joins TRBV7-3 to TRBJ2-5; tentatively, D is TRBD2 (5 bases). Trimming shortened V by 0 bases and J by 5 bases, and 13 bases separated the two germline ends. The CDR3 contains 15 residues. Germline V gene lookup returns CDR1 SGHTA and CDR2 FQGTGA.

The J gene is TRBJ1-2, the V gene TRBV12-3 or TRBV12-4; unclear D gene. This CDR3 is built from 13 residues. V gave up 6 bases and J gave up 8 bases, with 16 bases separating them. As DNA, the CDR3 is TGTGCCAGCAGAAACGACTGGATAAACGGCTACACCTTC. Protein sequence: CASRNDWINGYTF.

The chain links TRBV27 to TRBJ1-2; TRBD1 agrees at 7 bases. The CDR3 has 14 residues. CDR1 is MNHEY, CDR2 SMNVEV, per germline (reference sequence). V shed 6 bases, J shed 2 bases, and the junction held 6 bases outside the gene matches. The DNA for the CDR3 is TGTGCCAGCAGCCACGGACAGGCAAACTATGGCTACACCTTC. Its translation is CASSHGQANYGYTF.

This clonotype was detected only a few times. The chain joins TRBV7-9 to TRBJ2-3; D call uncertain. The CDR3 spans 15 residues. Germline V CDR1 and CDR2: SEHNR, FQNEAQ (reference sequence). Trimming removed 7 bases at V and 0 bases at J, with 14 bases between. The CDR3 DNA is TGTGCCAGCAACCATAGGCAGAGAAGCACAGATACGCAGTATTTT. Translating gives CASNHRQRSTDTQYF. The full variable domain, with the rest looked up from reference TRBV7-9 and TRBJ2-3, is DTGVSQNPRHKITKRGQNVTFRCDPISEHNRLYWYRQTLGQGPEFLTYFQNEAQLEKSRLLSDRFSAERPKGSFSTLEIQRTEQGDSAMYLCASNHRQRSTDTQYFGPGTRLTVL.

The chain recombines TRBV28 with TRBJ1-2; D is ambiguous. The CDR3 length is 11 residues. Germline CDR1 reads MDHEN; CDR2 reads SYDVKM. Trimming stripped 7 bases from V and 3 bases from J, with 6 bases between. The CDR3: CASNRDYGYTF. In DNA, the CDR3 is TGTGCCAGCAACCGGGACTATGGCTACACCTTC.

The V and J genes are TRBV28 and TRBJ1-2, with D possibly TRBD1 on 6 matching bases. The CDR3 is 14 amino acids. CDR1 and CDR2 (germline): MDHEN, SYDVKM. V shed 7 bases and J shed 5 bases, with 17 bases lying between them. CDR3 sequence reads: CASTMDREQYGYTF. The CDR3 coding sequence is TGTGCCAGCACCATGGACAGAGAGCAGTATGGCTACACCTTC.

The table lists this clonotype with a count of one. The chain carries TRBV7-2 and TRBJ1-5, with TRBD1 identical over 7 bases. V lost 6 bases to trimming and J lost 3 bases; unmatched junction nucleotides: 5. CDR1 is SGHTA, CDR2 FQGNSA, per germline. The CDR3 has 14 residues. The CDR3 DNA reads as TGTGCCAGCAGTTCGACAGGGCCCAATCAGCCCCAGCATTTT. Translated: CASSSTGPNQPQHF.